The clone carrying this T cell receptor (beta chain) occurred once. This table comes from immunoSEQ multiplex PCR, and its TCRdb copy is limited to in-frame clones, with some not included. Seen here are 50,000 or so clones, 80% to 95% observed once, and the top ten hold 3% to 4%. The data stem from a study of technical replicates of blood from a handful of donors. Sequenced material: PBMCs. The receptor comes from a human donor in good health. Some clones in this sample may be carry-over from other donors' samples.

In DNA form, the CDR3 reads TGTGCCAGCAGCTTAACCCCGGGGAACACTGAAGCTTTCTTT. Translating it yields CASSLTPGNTEAFF. The chain joins TRBV7-3 to TRBJ1-1, with D unclear. CDR1 SGHTA and CDR2 FQGTGA come from the germline V gene. The CDR3 is made up of 14 amino acids. With 0 bases removed from V and 1 base from J, the gap between germline ends came to 6 bases.